This T cell receptor (beta chain) was recovered during a study of cytomegalovirus exposure and HLA in healthy donors. In the study overall: Among the 398 genotyped donors, more than 70% were placed in the Caucasian-associated ancestry cluster. Study observations and caveats: Specificity of a few CMV-associated chains for CMV antigens was verified in vitro. On later analysis, the bulk of CMV-associated TCR beta chains appeared to be HLA-restricted. Per a prior analysis, the majority of TCR beta V segments were productive roughly 87% or roughly 30% of the time.

It was with 60 Vbeta and 13 Jbeta primers that the PCR ran. Assay: immunoSEQ multiplex PCR; the TCRdb copy retains only in-frame clones and omits some. The sample shows over 130,000 clones, 80% of them seen only once. The length of the CDR3 is 16 residues. The germline gives CDR1 LNHDA, CDR2 SQIVND (reference sequence). Trimming removed 5 bases from V and 2 bases from J, with 19 bases in between. This clone has only a few counts. The antigen remains unidentified. The chain couples TRBV19 to TRBJ2-7; possibly TRBD2 for D (7 bases). Sequenced material: PBMCs. The receptor comes from a man in his fifties or sixties in good health and CMV-seronegative. The DNA for the CDR3 is TGTGCCAGTAGTGGGGGGGACATGGAAAAGGCCTACGAGCAGTACTTC. Translating gives CASSGGDMEKAYEQYF.